This T cell receptor (beta chain) was sequenced for a study of T cell changes during pregnancy in multiple sclerosis. Method: immunoSEQ multiplex PCR; TCRdb's copy keeps in-frame clones and lacks some. The sample contains tens of thousands of clones, just under 90% of which appear only once. The CDR3 contains 17 residues. V was clipped by 3 bases and J by 0 bases; unmatched bases: 10. Germline-derived CDR1 and CDR2 are MDHEN and SYDVKM. The V call is TRBV28, the J call TRBJ1-1; TRBD1 matches 7 bases. The TCR comes from a female donor with multiple sclerosis, enrolled in a pregnancy study. Specimen: CD4+ T cells from peripheral blood mononuclear cells, collected in the first trimester of pregnancy. The CDR3, as DNA: TGTGCCAGCAGTTTTCGGACAGGAGCTGTCATGAACACTGAAGCTTTCTTT. Protein sequence: CASSFRTGAVMNTEAFF.